Sequencing of this T cell receptor beta chain was carried out in a study of T cell repertoires in cytomegalovirus infection. Turning to the study itself: Epitope selection comprised recently identified HLA-C-restricted CMV epitopes and well-studied HLA-B-restricted CMV epitopes. Public TCR beta signatures indicated both CMV infection and matching HLA type.

Regarding the study as a whole: The ex vivo response was dominated by HLA-C-restricted CMV-specific TCR beta clonotypes. Carriers of CMV plus the relevant HLA were identified by cumulative public TCR beta family frequency.

MiXCR was run by TCRdb on the reads, yielding one entry per CDR3 protein. The table includes around 570,000 distinct CDR3 sequences, just under 40% detected once. This CDR3 is 14 amino acids long. CDR1 is MNHNS and CDR2 is SASEGT in the germline V gene. V was pared by 3 bases and J by 4 bases, with 13 bases between. This clonotype was counted between two and nine times. Its cognate antigen is unknown. This sequence joins TRBV6-1 and TRBJ2-7; D assignment may be TRBD1 or TRBD2 (6 bases each). Sequences were derived from cultured PBMCs, sampled from culture after CMV antigen stimulation. The receptor was isolated from a human donor in good health (CMV status not recorded). Some clones in this sample may be carry-over from other donors' samples. The CDR3: CASSEGTRGYEQYF. The CDR3 nucleotides read TGTGCCAGCAGTGAGGGGACACGGGGGTACGAGCAGTACTTC.